These 2 T cell receptor beta chains share one sample of origin, sequenced in a study of OX40 agonist ivuxolimab in advanced cancers. Sequencing was performed with immunoSEQ multiplex PCR; in TCRdb, only in-frame clones are kept and a portion is missing. The sample holds about 79,000 clones, around 85% seen once. Specimen: CD4+ or CD8+ T cells sorted from blood, collected in a trial of the OX40 agonist ivuxolimab. Receptors originate from an adult with an advanced solid tumor such as melanoma, head and neck, liver or kidney cancer.

V is TRBV30 and J is TRBJ1-2; unclear D gene. The CDR3 is made up of 13 amino acids. V lost 2 bases, J lost 4 bases, and 11 bases lay in between. The V gene's germline CDR1 is GTSNPN and CDR2 SVGIG (reference sequence). The CDR3 bases are TGTGCCTGGAGTAGCGGAGGGATCTATGGCTACACCTTC. It codes for CAWSSGGIYGYTF.

The chain combines TRBV4-2 with TRBJ1-2; D gene unclear. V was trimmed by 6 bases and J by 5 bases, leaving 10 bases between them. The CDR3 covers 12 residues. Looked up from germline, CDR1 is LGHNA and CDR2 is YNFKEQ. The CDR3 DNA reads TGTGCCAGCAGTGGGAGGGCGTATGGCTACACCTTC. Amino acids: CASSGRAYGYTF.